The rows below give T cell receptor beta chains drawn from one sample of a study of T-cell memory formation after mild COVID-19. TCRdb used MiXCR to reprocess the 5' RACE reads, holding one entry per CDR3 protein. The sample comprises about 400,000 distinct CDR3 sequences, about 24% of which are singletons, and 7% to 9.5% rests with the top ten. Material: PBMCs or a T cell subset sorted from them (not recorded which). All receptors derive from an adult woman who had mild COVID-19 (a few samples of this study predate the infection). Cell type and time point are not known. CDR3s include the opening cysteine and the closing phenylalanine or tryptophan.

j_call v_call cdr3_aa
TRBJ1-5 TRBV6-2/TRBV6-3 CASSYSRGYQPQHF
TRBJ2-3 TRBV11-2 CASSLGTSPTDTQYF
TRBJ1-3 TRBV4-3 CASSQGTGLGDTIYF
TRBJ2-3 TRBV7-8 CASSPSGVGTDTQYF
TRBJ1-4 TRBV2 CASSRQGNFNEKLFF
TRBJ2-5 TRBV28 CASAEGARLETQYF
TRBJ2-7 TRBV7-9 CASSLVPPGGSSSYEQYF
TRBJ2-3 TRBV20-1 CSAPRGSTDTQYF
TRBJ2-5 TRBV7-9 CASSPPRALGVETQYF
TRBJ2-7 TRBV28 CASLTDDTHEQYF
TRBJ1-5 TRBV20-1 CSAIRTGSQPQHF
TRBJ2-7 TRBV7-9 CASSLPPRQDRGNEQYF
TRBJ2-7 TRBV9 CASSVDLGGEQYF
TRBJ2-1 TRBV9 CASGRSNEQFF
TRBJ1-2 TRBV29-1 CSVVVEPYGYTF
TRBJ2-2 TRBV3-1 CASSQDLWTGELFF
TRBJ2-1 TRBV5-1 CASSFSVSYNEQFF
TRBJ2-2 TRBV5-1 CASSLNGVGGGTGELFF
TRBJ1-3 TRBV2 CASSRSAWGAGNTIYF
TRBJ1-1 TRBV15 CATSRGGAVDEAFF
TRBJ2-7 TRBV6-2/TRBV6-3 CASSYLTSGFSYEQYF
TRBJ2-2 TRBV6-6 CASRPGANTGELFF
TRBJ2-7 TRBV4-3 CASSQDRADREQYF
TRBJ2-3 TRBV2 CASSALSPGSDTQYF
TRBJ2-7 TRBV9 CASSVRLGDYEQYF
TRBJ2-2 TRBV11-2 CASSLDPWGGGELFF
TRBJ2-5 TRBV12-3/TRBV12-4 CASSLGAGQETQYF
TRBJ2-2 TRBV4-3 CASSQAGDINGELFF
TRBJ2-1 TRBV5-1 CASSLAIGPVTYNEQFF
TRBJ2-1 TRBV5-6 CASSGGLARDEQFF
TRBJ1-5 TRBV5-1 CASSDSGGGSAQHF
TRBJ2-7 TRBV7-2 CASSQEAGSYEQYF
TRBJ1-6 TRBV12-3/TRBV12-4 CASSPTPGTGYSPLHF
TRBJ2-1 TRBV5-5 CASSLTSGGAAEQFF
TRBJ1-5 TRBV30 CAWSETAYQPQHF
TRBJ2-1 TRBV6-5 CASSYSGGTGQFF
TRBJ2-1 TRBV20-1 CSARDRGRLAGVLAYNEQFF
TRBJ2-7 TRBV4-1 CASSQPNGDEQYF
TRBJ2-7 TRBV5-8 CASNGDPYEQYF
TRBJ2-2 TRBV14 CASSPRVSQGELFF
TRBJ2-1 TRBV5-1 CASSLDRLAAHNEQFF